Below are 21 T cell receptor beta chains sequenced from a single sample in a study of Graves' ophthalmopathy and Graves' hyperthyroidism. Transcripts of RNA were the source for amplifying TCR beta CDR3 regions. The first-round RT-PCR employed HTBI primers together with the Qiagen OneStep RT-PCR kit. A multiplex PCR was then performed as the second round. TCRdb reprocessed the multiplex PCR reads via MiXCR and lists one record per CDR3 protein. This table has about 210,000 distinct CDR3 sequences, 29% appearing once. The specimen sequenced was peripheral blood. The receptors were sampled from a man aged 50 to 60 with Graves' ophthalmopathy.

The V and J genes are TRBV27 and TRBJ2-5; 11 bases fit TRBD2. V dropped 3 bases and J dropped 2; count of bases not matched to a gene: 5. Germline assignment: CDR1 MNHEY and CDR2 SMNVEV (reference sequence). This CDR3 region has 16 residues. CDR3 DNA: TGTGCCAGCAGTTTCACGACTAGCGGGACGCAAGAGACCCAGTACTTC. This gives the protein CASSFTTSGTQETQYF.

The sample holds many counts of this clonotype. The chain links TRBV12-3 or TRBV12-4 to TRBJ2-7, with D perhaps being TRBD1 or TRBD2 (6 bases each). The CDR3 loop spans 12 amino acids. With 7 bases removed from V and 7 bases from J, the gap between germline ends came to 14 bases. CDR3 coding DNA: TGTGCCAGCACCCAAGGGGGGTGGGAGCAGTACTTC. It encodes CASTQGGWEQYF.

This clonotype was seen at least ten times. The chain carries TRBV12-3 or TRBV12-4 and TRBJ2-5; 10 positions agree with TRBD1. The V gene end was trimmed by 3 bases and the J gene end by 3 bases; junction bases not matched to a gene: 1. This CDR3 spans 14 amino acids. CDR3 in DNA: TGTGCCAGCAGTTTCGGGACAGGGGAAGAGACCCAGTACTTC. It specifies CASSFGTGEETQYF.

This clonotype was observed many times. The chain couples TRBV29-1 to TRBJ2-7; no clear D gene. CDR3 length: 12 residues. Germline V gene lookup returns CDR1 SQVTM and CDR2 ANQGSEA. V was pared by 1 base and J by 4 bases, with 8 bases between. This CDR3 is CSVEGYGYEQYF. For the CDR3, the DNA is TGCAGCGTTGAAGGCTACGGGTACGAGCAGTACTTC.

Many counts were recorded for this clonotype. The chain employs TRBV20-1 and TRBJ2-7, with no clear D. Germline V CDR1 and CDR2: DFQATT, SNEGSKA (reference sequence). The CDR3 is made up of 12 amino acids. Trimming took 5 bases from V and 2 from J, leaving 10 bases between them. The CDR3 coding sequence is TGCAGTGCTTCCCGGACGACCTACGAGCAGTACTTC. It is translated as CSASRTTYEQYF.

This clonotype was picked up many times. Here the CDR3 DNA reads TGTGCCAGCAGCCCCCCCGGGACTAGCGGGACCACCGGGGAGCTGTTTTTT. Amino acids: CASSPPGTSGTTGELFF. The V gene is TRBV4-2, the J gene TRBJ2-2; 13 bases line up with TRBD2. With V trimmed by 4 bases and J by 4 bases, 6 bases remained unmatched. This CDR3 has 17 residues. Per germline, CDR1 LGHNA and CDR2 YNFKEQ.

The sample holds many counts of this clonotype. The chain uses TRBV29-1 and TRBJ2-7; D remains ambiguous. Deletions cut 5 bases from V and 0 bases from J, with 14 bases between. This CDR3 has 14 residues. In germline, CDR1 is SQVTM, CDR2 ANQGSEA. The CDR3 is CSVPLGGSSYEQYF. CDR3 DNA sequence: TGCAGCGTTCCCCTCGGCGGATCCTCCTACGAGCAGTACTTC.

This clonotype was counted ten times or more. V gene TRBV27 combines with J gene TRBJ1-1; a weak D match, TRBD1 (6 bases). The germline V gene encodes CDR1 MNHEY and CDR2 SMNVEV (reference sequence). There are 14 residues in the CDR3. Trimming took 11 bases from V and 0 from J, leaving 16 bases between them. The CDR3 reads CASRKGGMNTEAFF. The CDR3 region has the DNA TGTGCCTCCCGGAAGGGGGGGATGAACACTGAAGCTTTCTTT.

The table lists this clonotype with many counts. The V gene is TRBV12-3 or TRBV12-4, the J gene TRBJ1-2; D may be TRBD1 (5 bases). The CDR3 length is 16 residues. With 0 bases removed from V and 8 bases from J, the gap between germline ends came to 19 bases. CDR3 region: CASSLAGDGGLGGYTF. CDR3 nucleotides: TGTGCCAGCAGTTTAGCAGGGGATGGTGGATTGGGCGGCTACACCTTC.

There are many counts of this clonotype. The CDR3 DNA reads as TGCGCCAGCAGCCAAGAGTGGCTGCGGTACGAGCAGTACTTC. Encoded protein: CASSQEWLRYEQYF. J is TRBJ2-7 and V is TRBV4-1; D is uncertain. V lost 0 bases and J lost 4, with 10 bases in between. Germline V CDR1 and CDR2: MGHRA, YSYEKL. The CDR3 length is 14 residues.

V usage is TRBV6-1 and J usage is TRBJ2-7; D tentatively fits TRBD1 or TRBD2 (5 bases each). There are 13 residues in the CDR3. Looked up from germline, CDR1 is MNHNS and CDR2 is SASEGT. V was pared by 2 bases and J by 4 bases, with 9 bases between. This chain's CDR3 is CASSEPGPYEQYF. In DNA form, the CDR3 reads TGTGCCAGCAGTGAACCGGGGCCTTACGAGCAGTACTTC.

This clonotype appeared many times. The V and J genes are TRBV6-5 and TRBJ2-4, with TRBD1 matching 8 bases. The V gene's germline CDR1 is MNHEY and CDR2 SVGAGI. J lost 0 bases, V lost 5 bases, and 12 bases had no gene match. The CDR3 runs 18 residues. CDR3 nucleotide sequence: TGTGCCAGCAGTACAACACGTGGACAGGGTCTAGCCAAAAACATTCAGTACTTC. Protein sequence: CASSTTRGQGLAKNIQYF.

This clonotype has ten or more counts. J is TRBJ1-2 and V is TRBV4-2; the match to TRBD1 covers 8 bases. Losses at the gene ends were 0 bases for V and 4 bases for J; bases not matched to a gene: 7. Germline-derived CDR1 and CDR2 are LGHNA and YNFKEQ. This CDR3 contains 16 residues. The CDR3 DNA reads TGTGCCAGCAGCCAAGAGGGATCGGGACAGGTCTATGGCTACACCTTC. Residues: CASSQEGSGQVYGYTF.

CDR3 in DNA: TGTGCCAGCGGCGGGACTAGCGTCTACTACGAGCAGTACTTC. Translated, it gives CASGGTSVYYEQYF. The chain has TRBV6-1 and TRBJ2-7, with TRBD2 matching over 10 bases. Germline loops: CDR1 MNHNS, CDR2 SASEGT. The CDR3 totals 14 residues. The trim removed 8 bases at V and 3 bases at J, leaving 7 bases unmatched.

This clonotype came up many times. The chain recombines TRBV6-2 or TRBV6-3 with TRBJ2-3; D not resolved. Trimming left V 6 bases short and J 3 bases short, with 13 bases between. The germline V gene has CDR1 MNHEY and CDR2 SVGEGT. This CDR3 has 14 residues. The CDR3 DNA follows: TGTGCCAGCAGCTTACCTTACAGAACAGATACGCAGTATTTT. Translating gives CASSLPYRTDTQYF.

The chain has TRBV20-1 and TRBJ1-2; D not resolved. Between the trimmed V and J ends, which lost 5 bases and 7 bases, there was a span of 14 bases. This CDR3 is 12 amino acids long. Germline V gene sequence: CDR1 DFQATT, CDR2 SNEGSKA (reference sequence). Here the CDR3 reads CSAGTVSSGYTF. CDR3 nucleotide sequence: TGCAGTGCTGGTACAGTTTCTAGTGGCTACACCTTC.

The chain employs TRBV11-3 and TRBJ1-2, with D tentatively TRBD1 (5 bases). V was trimmed by 1 base and J by 8 bases, leaving 11 bases between them. Germline-derived CDR1 and CDR2 are SGHNT and YENEEA. This CDR3 is built from 13 residues. CDR3 amino acids: CASSLGPGLGYTF. The CDR3, as DNA: TGTGCCAGCAGCTTAGGTCCAGGGCTAGGCTACACCTTC.

In this sample, this clonotype turned up many times. The V call is TRBV28, the J call TRBJ2-7; weak D call: TRBD2 (6 bases). CDR1 is MDHEN, CDR2 SYDVKM, per germline. V gave up 8 bases and J gave up 9 bases, with 14 bases separating them. The CDR3 has 11 residues. CDR3 DNA: TGTGCCAGCGCTGGGGGAGGAGGGCAGTACTTC. It specifies CASAGGGGQYF.

This clonotype was counted many times. The chain combines TRBV6-1 with TRBJ1-1; 12 positions match TRBD1. J gave up 7 bases and V 10 bases, and 13 bases lay outside the gene matches. From germline, CDR1 is MNHNS and CDR2 SASEGT. The CDR3 has 15 amino acids. CDR3 DNA: TGTGCCACCTGTCCCACCGGGACAGGGGGCAATGAAGCTTTCTTT. As protein: CATCPTGTGGNEAFF.

The genes are TRBV7-2 and TRBJ1-1; D gene ambiguous. The germline CDR1 and CDR2 sequences are SGHTA and FQGNSA. With 3 bases removed from V and 2 bases from J, the gap between germline ends came to 4 bases. The CDR3 is made up of 12 amino acids. CDR3 nucleotide sequence: TGTGCCAGCAGCTTTAGCAACACTGAAGCTTTCTTT. Translation gives CASSFSNTEAFF.

The table lists this clonotype with many counts. The chain couples TRBV20-1 to TRBJ1-2; D is unresolved. The ends were cut back, 7 bases at V and 4 bases at J, with 7 bases in the middle. The CDR3 is made up of 10 amino acids. Germline V lookup: CDR1 DFQATT, CDR2 SNEGSKA (reference sequence). CDR3 region: CSVNSYGYTF. CDR3 in DNA: TGCAGTGTGAACTCCTATGGCTACACCTTC.